The 15 T cell receptor beta chains presented below share a single source sample, sequenced in a study of breast tumors, draining lymph nodes, adjacent tissues (dated by TCRdb to 2016 to 2017). The axillary draining lymph nodes of breast cancer patients were the source of the lymph node samples. The library was obtained by multiplex PCR. These reads were obtained on an Illumina HiSeq 2000. TCRdb reprocessing: public reads trimmed at Q25 with fastp, clones called with MiXCR, in-frame beta chains kept. CDR3 protein sequences are deduplicated, and each keeps its most common genes and DNA. The sample includes approximately 100,000 distinct CDR3 sequences, with around 20% observed a single time. The ten largest clones capture roughly 1.3% of the sample. Input material: axillary lymph node tissue. The receptors derive from a female donor with breast cancer. Some clones in this sample may be carry-over from other donors' samples.

This clonotype was picked up many times. This chain connects TRBV7-9 to TRBJ1-6; the D is unclear. Germline loops: CDR1 SEHNR, CDR2 FQNEAQ (reference sequence). The V gene lost 1 base and the J gene lost 5 bases, with 9 bases spanning the gap. The CDR3 spans 15 residues. CDR3 bases: TGTGCCAGCAGCTTAGACATGTCCAATAATTCACCCCTCCACTTT. It yields the protein CASSLDMSNNSPLHF.

There are many counts of this clonotype. V usage is TRBV2 and J usage is TRBJ1-4; D remains unclear. Trimming took 8 bases from V and 8 from J, leaving 12 bases between them. Germline V gene data show CDR1 as SNHLY and CDR2 as FYNNEI. The CDR3 is made up of 12 amino acids. CDR3 sequence reads: CASGEREEKLFF. As DNA, the CDR3 is TGTGCCAGCGGAGAAAGAGAGGAAAAACTGTTTTTT.

This clonotype has only a few counts. The genes are TRBV7-9 and TRBJ1-1; the D is unclear. CDR3 length equals 17 residues. Trimming shortened V by 2 bases and J by 2 bases, and 18 bases separated the two germline ends. Per germline, CDR1 SEHNR and CDR2 FQNEAQ (reference sequence). The CDR3 DNA is TGTGCCAGCAGCTTATACCGCAGCACCAGGCCCAACACTGAAGCTTTCTTT. This encodes CASSLYRSTRPNTEAFF. Together with reference TRBV7-9 and TRBJ1-1, the CDR3 gives the full variable domain: DTGVSQNPRHKITKRGQNVTFRCDPISEHNRLYWYRQTLGQGPEFLTYFQNEAQLEKSRLLSDRFSAERPKGSFSTLEIQRTEQGDSAMYLCASSLYRSTRPNTEAFFGQGTRLTVV.

This clonotype was observed at least ten times. This sequence joins TRBV7-6 and TRBJ2-1; 11 nucleotides align to TRBD2. Germline V lookup: CDR1 SGHVS, CDR2 FNYEAQ. This CDR3 region has 16 residues. After removal of 5 bases from V and 4 bases from J, the junction contained 7 bases not matched to a gene. The chain's CDR3 is CASSELAGAKYNEQFF. CDR3 DNA: TGTGCCAGCAGCGAACTAGCGGGGGCGAAGTACAATGAGCAGTTCTTC.

Ten or more counts support this clonotype. J is TRBJ2-3 and V is TRBV5-1; 9 positions agree with TRBD1. The CDR3 covers 14 residues. CDR1 SGHRS and CDR2 YFSETQ come from the germline V gene. The junction had 13 bases not matched to a gene; V was cut back by 4 bases and J by 13 bases. The CDR3 loop reads CASSLNSPGQGKYF. The CDR3 coding sequence is TGCGCCAGCAGCCTAAACAGTCCGGGACAGGGCAAGTATTTT.

Only one count was recorded for this clonotype. One base away lies a much larger clone, so this may be a sequencing read error. The gene calls are TRBV29-1 and TRBJ1-5, with 8 positions matching TRBD1. Germline CDR1 reads SQVTM; CDR2 reads ANQGSEA. This CDR3 spans 12 amino acids. This CDR3 is CSVGSRGQPQRF. In nucleotides, the CDR3 is TGCAGCGTTGGGTCCAGGGGGCAGCCCCAGCGTTTT.

Turning to this clonotype: The junction departs from germline at one end; a sequencing error may be responsible. The rearrangement uses TRBV2 and TRBJ2-2, with D unclear. The germline gives CDR1 SNHLY, CDR2 FYNNEI. The CDR3 runs 12 residues. The CDR3 region is CASSLNTAELFF. CDR3 nucleotide sequence: TGTGCCAGCAGTCTAAACACCGCGGAGCTGTTTTTT. Together with reference TRBV2 and TRBJ2-2, the CDR3 gives the full variable domain: EPEVTQTPSHQVTQMGQEVILRCVPISNHLYFYWYRQILGQKVEFLVSFYNNEISEKSEIFDDQFSVERPDGSNFTLKIRSTKLEDSAMYFCASSLNTAELFFGEGSRLTVL.

This clonotype turned up a few times. This chain connects TRBV10-1 to TRBJ2-4; 7 nucleotides line up with TRBD2. Germline loops: CDR1 WNHNN, CDR2 SYGVQD (reference sequence). The CDR3 spans 18 residues. V lost 0 bases, J lost 0 bases, and 8 bases stayed unmatched. The CDR3 DNA is TGCGCCAGCAGTGAGTCTGGTGCTAGCGGAGTAGCCAAAAACATTCAGTACTTC. Its protein is CASSESGASGVAKNIQYF.

This clonotype was recorded many times. The J gene is TRBJ1-2, the V gene TRBV28; D is uncertain. CDR1 and CDR2 from the germline V gene are MDHEN and SYDVKM. The CDR3 totals 13 residues. Trimming left V 2 bases short and J 7 bases short, with 11 bases between. DNA for the CDR3: TGTGCCAGCAGTTTAGGTCGGGGTTTTGGCTACACCTTC. Translating gives CASSLGRGFGYTF.

As regards this clonotype: This could be a read error, since a much larger clone is one nucleotide away. This is likely a read error, given that the CDR3 carries no conserved phenylalanine or tryptophan at its end. The chain links TRBV20-1 to TRBJ2-2; 12 bases map to TRBD2. The CDR3 sequence is 15 residues long. Trimming removed 3 bases from V and 7 bases from J; junction bases left unmatched: 6. CDR1 is DFQATT, CDR2 SNEGSKA, per germline (reference sequence). The CDR3 DNA sequence: TGCAGTGCTAGGTCGCTAGCGGGAGGGGTCGGGGAGCTGTTTGTT. It codes for CSARSLAGGVGELFV.

This clonotype was seen ten or more times. The chain is built from TRBV7-8 and TRBJ1-2; 10 bases are shared with TRBD1. This CDR3 comprises 15 residues. V shed 5 bases and J 3 bases; nucleotides not matched to a gene: 6. Germline CDR1 and CDR2: SGHVS and FQNEAQ. The chain's CDR3 is CASSPGQGTDYGYTF. CDR3 DNA: TGTGCCAGCAGCCCGGGACAGGGGACGGACTATGGCTACACCTTC.

This clonotype has more than one count but fewer than ten. This rearrangement joins TRBV12-3 or TRBV12-4 to TRBJ2-3, with 7 bases identical to TRBD2. The V segment lost 8 bases and the J segment 3 bases; nucleotides outside the gene matches: 8. The CDR3 covers 14 residues. CDR3 amino acids: CASGGRPSTDTQYF. In DNA form, the CDR3 reads TGTGCCAGCGGCGGGAGACCCTCAACAGATACGCAGTATTTT.

This clonotype showed up many times. This rearrangement joins TRBV28 to TRBJ2-5; D is unclear. The V end was cut by 2 bases, the J end by 4 bases, with 5 bases between. This CDR3 spans 12 amino acids. Germline-derived CDR1 and CDR2 are MDHEN and SYDVKM. The CDR3 reads CASSLLRETQYF. DNA for the CDR3: TGTGCCAGCAGTTTACTAAGAGAGACCCAGTACTTC.

The genes are TRBV19 and TRBJ2-2; D uncertain. Trimming pared 7 bases from V and 5 bases from J, leaving 14 bases between. This CDR3 is 14 amino acids long. Germline CDR1 LNHDA, CDR2 SQIVND (reference sequence). The DNA of the CDR3 is TGTGCCAGTACCCCGCCTTGGGGAACCGGGGAGCTGTTTTTT. It specifies CASTPPWGTGELFF.

This clonotype was counted at least ten times. The chain carries TRBV30 and TRBJ2-7; D possibly uses TRBD1 or TRBD2 (5 bases each). Germline-derived CDR1 and CDR2 are GTSNPN and SVGIG (reference sequence). Trimming shortened V by 3 bases and J by 7 bases, and 16 bases separated the two germline ends. This CDR3 contains 13 residues. For the CDR3, the DNA is TGTGCCTGGAGGTATGACAGACTATTTGAGCAGTACTTC. Its protein is CAWRYDRLFEQYF.